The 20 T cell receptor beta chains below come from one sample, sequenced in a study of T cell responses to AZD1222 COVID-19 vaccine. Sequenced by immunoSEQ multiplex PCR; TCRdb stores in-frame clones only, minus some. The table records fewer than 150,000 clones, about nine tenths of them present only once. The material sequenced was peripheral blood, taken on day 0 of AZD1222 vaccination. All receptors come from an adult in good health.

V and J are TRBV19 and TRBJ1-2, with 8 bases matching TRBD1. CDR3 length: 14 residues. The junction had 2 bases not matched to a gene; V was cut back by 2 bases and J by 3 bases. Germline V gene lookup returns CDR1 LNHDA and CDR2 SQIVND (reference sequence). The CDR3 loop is CASSIQGAYYGYTF. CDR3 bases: TGTGCCAGTAGTATACAGGGGGCTTACTATGGCTACACCTTC.

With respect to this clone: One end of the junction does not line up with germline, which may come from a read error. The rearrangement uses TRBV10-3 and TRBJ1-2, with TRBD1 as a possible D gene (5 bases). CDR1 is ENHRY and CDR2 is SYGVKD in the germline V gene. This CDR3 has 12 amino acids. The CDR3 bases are TGTGCCATCAGTGAGTCTCAGGGATTCCTAGACTTC. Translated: CAISESQGFLDF.

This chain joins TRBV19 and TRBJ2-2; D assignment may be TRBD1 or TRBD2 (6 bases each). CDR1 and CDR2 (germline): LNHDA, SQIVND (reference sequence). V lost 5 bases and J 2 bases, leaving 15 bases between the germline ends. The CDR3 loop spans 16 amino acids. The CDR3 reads CASSSPGATNTGELFF. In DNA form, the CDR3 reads TGTGCCAGTAGTTCCCCGGGGGCCACAAACACCGGGGAGCTGTTTTTT. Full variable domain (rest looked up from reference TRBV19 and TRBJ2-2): DGGITQSPKYLFRKEGQNVTLSCEQNLNHDAMYWYRQDPGQGLRLIYYSQIVNDFQKGDIAEGYSVSREKKESFPLTVTSAQKNPTAFYLCASSSPGATNTGELFFGEGSRLTVL.

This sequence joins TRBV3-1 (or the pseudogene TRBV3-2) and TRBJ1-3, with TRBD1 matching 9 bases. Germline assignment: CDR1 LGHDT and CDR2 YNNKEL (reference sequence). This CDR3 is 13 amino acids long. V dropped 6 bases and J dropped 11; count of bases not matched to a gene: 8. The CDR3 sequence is CASSHGTGSAIYF. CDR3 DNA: TGTGCCAGCAGTCACGGGACAGGGAGCGCCATATATTTT.

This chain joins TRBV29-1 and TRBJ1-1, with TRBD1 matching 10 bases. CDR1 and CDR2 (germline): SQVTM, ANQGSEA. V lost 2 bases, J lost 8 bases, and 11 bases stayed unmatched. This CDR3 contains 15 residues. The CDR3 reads CSVEPLDRGYGEAFF. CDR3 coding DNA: TGCAGCGTTGAACCCTTGGACAGGGGGTATGGAGAAGCTTTCTTT. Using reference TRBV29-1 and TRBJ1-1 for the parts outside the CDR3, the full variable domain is SAVISQKPSRDICQRGTSLTIQCQVDSQVTMMFWYRQQPGQSLTLIATANQGSEATYESGFVIDKFPISRPNLTFSTLTVSNMSPEDSSIYLCSVEPLDRGYGEAFFGQGTRLTVV.

CDR3 nucleotides: TGTGCCAGCGGGACAGGGGGCGGCGAGCAGTACTTC. It codes for CASGTGGGEQYF. The gene calls are TRBV12-3 or TRBV12-4 and TRBJ2-7; 12 positions match TRBD1. V gave up 8 bases and J gave up 6 bases; unmatched junction bases: 2. The CDR3 covers 12 residues.

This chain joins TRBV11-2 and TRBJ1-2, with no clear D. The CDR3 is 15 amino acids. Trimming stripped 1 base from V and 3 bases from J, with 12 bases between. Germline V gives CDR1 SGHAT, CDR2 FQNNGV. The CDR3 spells CASSLGAGADYGYTF. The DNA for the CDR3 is TGTGCCAGCAGCTTAGGGGCGGGTGCGGACTATGGCTACACCTTC.

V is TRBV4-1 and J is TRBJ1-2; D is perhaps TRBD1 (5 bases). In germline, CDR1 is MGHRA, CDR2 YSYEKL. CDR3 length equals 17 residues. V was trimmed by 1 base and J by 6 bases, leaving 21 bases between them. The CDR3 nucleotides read TGCGCCAGCAGCCAAGTAGGGGCGACAGCGAAAAATAATGGCTACACCTTC. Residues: CASSQVGATAKNNGYTF.

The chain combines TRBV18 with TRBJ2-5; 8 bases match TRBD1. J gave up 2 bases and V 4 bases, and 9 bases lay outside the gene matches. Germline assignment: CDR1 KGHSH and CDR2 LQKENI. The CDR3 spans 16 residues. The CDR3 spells CASSHTLWTGQETQYF. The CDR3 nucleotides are TGTGCCAGCTCACATACTCTTTGGACAGGGCAAGAGACCCAGTACTTC.

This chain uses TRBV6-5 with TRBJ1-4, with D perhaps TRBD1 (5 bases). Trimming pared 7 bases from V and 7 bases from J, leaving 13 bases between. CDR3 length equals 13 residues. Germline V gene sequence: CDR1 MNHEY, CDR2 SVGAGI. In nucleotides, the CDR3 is TGTGCCAGCACCCAGCTCAGGGTTGAAAAACTGTTTTTT. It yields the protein CASTQLRVEKLFF.

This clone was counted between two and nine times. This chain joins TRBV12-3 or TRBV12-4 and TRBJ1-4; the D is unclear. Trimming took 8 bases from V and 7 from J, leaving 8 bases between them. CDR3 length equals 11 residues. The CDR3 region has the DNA TGTGCCAGCGGCCTCAGTGAAAAACTGTTTTTT. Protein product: CASGLSEKLFF.

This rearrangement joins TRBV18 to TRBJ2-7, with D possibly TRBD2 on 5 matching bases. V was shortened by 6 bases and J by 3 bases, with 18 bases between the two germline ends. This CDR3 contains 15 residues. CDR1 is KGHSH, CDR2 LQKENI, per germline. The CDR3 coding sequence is TGTGCCAGCTCCCAAACGACCGGAGGTCACTACGAGCAGTACTTC. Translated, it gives CASSQTTGGHYEQYF.

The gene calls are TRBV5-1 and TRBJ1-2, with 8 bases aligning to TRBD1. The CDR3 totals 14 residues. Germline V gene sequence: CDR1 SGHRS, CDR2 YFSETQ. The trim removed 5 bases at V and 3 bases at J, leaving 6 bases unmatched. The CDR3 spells CASRSGGSDYGYTF. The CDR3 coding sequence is TGCGCCAGCAGGTCAGGGGGCTCCGACTATGGCTACACCTTC.

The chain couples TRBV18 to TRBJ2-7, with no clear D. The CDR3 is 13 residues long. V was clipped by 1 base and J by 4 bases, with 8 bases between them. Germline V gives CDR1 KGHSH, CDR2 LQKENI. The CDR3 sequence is CASSPQAAYEQYF. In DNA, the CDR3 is TGTGCCAGCTCACCACAGGCTGCTTACGAGCAGTACTTC.

The CDR3 DNA is TGTGCCAGCAGCTTGGGATGGGACTTGGACAGGGAAGCTTTCTTT. Translation gives CASSLGWDLDREAFF. The chain has TRBV5-6 and TRBJ1-1, with 7 bases matching TRBD1. V shed 0 bases, J shed 8 bases, and the junction held 10 bases outside the gene matches. This CDR3 comprises 15 residues. Germline V CDR1 and CDR2: SGHDT, YYEEEE.

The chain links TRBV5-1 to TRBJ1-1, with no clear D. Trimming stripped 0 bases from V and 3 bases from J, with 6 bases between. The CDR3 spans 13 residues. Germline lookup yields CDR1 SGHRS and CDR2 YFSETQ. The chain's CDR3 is CASSLARDTEAFF. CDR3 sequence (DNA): TGCGCCAGCAGCTTGGCAAGGGACACTGAAGCTTTCTTT.

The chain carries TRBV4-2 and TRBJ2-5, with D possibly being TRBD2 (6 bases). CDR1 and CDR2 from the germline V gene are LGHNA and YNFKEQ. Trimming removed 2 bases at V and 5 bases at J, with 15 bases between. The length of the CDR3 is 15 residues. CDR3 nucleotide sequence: TGTGCCAGCAGCCAAAGTGAGGCCGCGGGGGAGACCCAGTACTTC. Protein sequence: CASSQSEAAGETQYF.

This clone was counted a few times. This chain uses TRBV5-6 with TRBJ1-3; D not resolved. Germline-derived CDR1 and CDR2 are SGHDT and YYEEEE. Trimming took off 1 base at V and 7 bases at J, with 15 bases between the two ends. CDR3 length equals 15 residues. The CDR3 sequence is CASSLLGGFANTIYF. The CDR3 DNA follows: TGTGCCAGCAGCTTGTTAGGAGGGTTTGCGAACACCATATATTTT.

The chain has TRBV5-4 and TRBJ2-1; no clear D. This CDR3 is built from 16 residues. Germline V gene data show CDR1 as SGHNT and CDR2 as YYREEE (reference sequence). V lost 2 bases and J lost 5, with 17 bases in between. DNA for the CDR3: TGTGCCAGCAGCTTCCGTCATGGAAAGACTCACAATGAGCAGTTCTTC. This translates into CASSFRHGKTHNEQFF.

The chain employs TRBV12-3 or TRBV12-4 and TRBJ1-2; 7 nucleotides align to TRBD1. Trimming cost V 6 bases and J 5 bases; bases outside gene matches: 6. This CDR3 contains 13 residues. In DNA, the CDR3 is TGTGCCAGCAGCACGGGACAGCGATATGGCTACACCTTC. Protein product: CASSTGQRYGYTF.